The 20 T cell receptor beta chains listed next were all sequenced from one sample in a study of blood T cell repertoires in COVID-19 (TCRdb year 2020). Libraries were made using the immunoSEQ multiplex PCR assay. As stored in TCRdb, this immuneACCESS dataset retains in-frame rearrangements with V and J assigned. A fraction of the clones does not appear; measured against another copy, unresolved V genes explain less than half of the discrepancy, and the remainder lacks a known reason. This sample lists about 70,000 clones; roughly 80% were detected once. The ten largest clones add up to 20% to 25% of the sample. The material sequenced was peripheral blood. These TCRs come from a woman in her 70s with acute or convalescent COVID-19.

The rearrangement links TRBV14 to TRBJ2-7, with D possibly TRBD1 on 6 matching bases. Germline assignment: CDR1 SGHDN and CDR2 FVKESK. The CDR3 totals 14 residues. V shed 1 base and J shed 4 bases, with 11 bases lying between them. The DNA for the CDR3 is TGTGCCAGCAGCCAAGCCGAAGGGGGATACGAGCAGTACTTC. Translated, it gives CASSQAEGGYEQYF. Full variable domain (outside the CDR3, taken from reference TRBV14 and TRBJ2-7): EAGVTQFPSHSVIEKGQTVTLRCDPISGHDNLYWYRRVMGKEIKFLLHFVKESKQDESGMPNNRFLAERTGGTYSTLKVQPAELEDSGVYFCASSQAEGGYEQYFGPGTRLTVT.

The chain recombines TRBV14 with TRBJ1-6; the match to TRBD1 covers 8 bases. This CDR3 has 17 residues. The trim removed 5 bases at V and 10 bases at J, leaving 16 bases unmatched. CDR1 is SGHDN, CDR2 FVKESK, per germline. The CDR3 nucleotides are TGTGCCAGCAGCGGCCGGACAGGGCTGGTAATAGACTCACCCCTCCACTTT. Its translation is CASSGRTGLVIDSPLHF.

This chain joins TRBV27 and TRBJ1-3; D gene uncertain. Germline V CDR1 and CDR2: MNHEY, SMNVEV (reference sequence). The length of the CDR3 is 14 residues. V gave up 6 bases and J gave up 3 bases, with 12 bases separating them. The CDR3 sequence is CASSGIRDGNTIYF. The CDR3 nucleotides read TGTGCCAGCAGCGGGATCCGAGATGGAAACACCATATATTTT.

This chain connects TRBV10-2 to TRBJ2-1, with 7 positions matching TRBD2. The germline V gene has CDR1 WSHSY and CDR2 SAAADI. Losses at the gene ends were 4 bases for V and 8 bases for J; bases not matched to a gene: 8. The CDR3 loop spans 14 amino acids. The CDR3 DNA sequence: TGCGCCAGCAGTGGGGACTACGATTTCGATGAGCAGTTCTTC. It is translated as CASSGDYDFDEQFF.

This sequence joins TRBV6-1 and TRBJ1-6; weak D call: TRBD1 (6 bases). The CDR3 spans 16 residues. Germline loops: CDR1 MNHNS, CDR2 SASEGT. Trimming took off 4 bases at V and 5 bases at J, with 15 bases between the two ends. The CDR3 bases are TGTGCCAGCAGTGCCACGACAGGAGTAAATAATTCACCCCTCCACTTT. This translates into CASSATTGVNNSPLHF.

This clone was found a few times. The rearrangement joins TRBV29-1 to TRBJ2-3, with 9 bases identical to TRBD1. The CDR3 length is 13 residues. Germline V gives CDR1 SQVTM, CDR2 ANQGSEA. J lost 4 bases, V lost 8 bases, and 7 bases had no gene match. This CDR3 is CSTGGPRSDTQYF. CDR3 DNA sequence: TGCAGCACAGGGGGCCCGAGGTCAGATACGCAGTATTTT.

The V gene is TRBV3-1 (or the pseudogene TRBV3-2), the J gene TRBJ2-7; D ambiguous. CDR3 length: 11 residues. V lost 4 bases, J lost 5 bases, and 6 bases lay in between. The V gene's germline CDR1 is LGHDT and CDR2 YNNKEL (reference sequence). The CDR3 coding sequence is TGTGCCAGCAGCCGAGGTAACGAGCAGTACTTC. Translated, it gives CASSRGNEQYF.

This chain uses TRBV20-1 with TRBJ2-1; D remains unclear. The CDR3 loop spans 11 amino acids. V was cut by 5 bases and J by 8 bases, with 10 bases left in between. Germline V gene lookup returns CDR1 DFQATT and CDR2 SNEGSKA (reference sequence). The CDR3 DNA follows: TGCAGTGCTGCCCCTCGGGATGAGCAGTTCTTC. This encodes CSAAPRDEQFF.

V is TRBV5-4 and J is TRBJ1-4; unclear D gene. The CDR3 covers 15 residues. Looked up from germline, CDR1 is SGHNT and CDR2 is YYREEE (reference sequence). Trimming stripped 5 bases from V and 6 bases from J, with 17 bases between. CDR3 amino acids: CASRFGWEGDEKLFF. The DNA of the CDR3 is TGTGCCAGCAGGTTCGGTTGGGAGGGTGATGAAAAACTGTTTTTT.

Ten or more counts support this clone. The rearrangement links TRBV7-9 to TRBJ1-4; D remains ambiguous. The V and J ends lost 5 bases and 0 bases respectively, with 10 bases between them. This CDR3 spans 15 amino acids. From germline, CDR1 is SEHNR and CDR2 FQNEAQ (reference sequence). In nucleotides, the CDR3 is TGTGCCAGCAGCCCCGGTAGTGCAACTAATGAAAAACTGTTTTTT. It yields the protein CASSPGSATNEKLFF.

The chain uses TRBV28 and TRBJ1-1, with D maybe TRBD1 (5 bases). Germline V gene sequence: CDR1 MDHEN, CDR2 SYDVKM. This CDR3 contains 14 residues. Trimming removed 1 base from V and 5 bases from J, with 11 bases in between. The DNA of the CDR3 is TGTGCCAGCAGTTTATTGCAGGGAAAGACTGAAGCTTTCTTT. Its protein product is CASSLLQGKTEAFF.

The rearrangement joins TRBV2 to TRBJ2-5; 8 bases map to TRBD2. This CDR3 has 14 amino acids. The V gene's germline CDR1 is SNHLY and CDR2 FYNNEI. The trim removed 5 bases at V and 5 bases at J, leaving 7 bases unmatched. This CDR3 reads CASSTGGPRETQYF. CDR3 DNA sequence: TGTGCCAGCAGTACGGGAGGGCCTCGGGAGACCCAGTACTTC.

The chain joins TRBV20-1 to TRBJ2-7; 8 bases fit TRBD1. From germline, CDR1 is DFQATT and CDR2 SNEGSKA (reference sequence). The CDR3 is made up of 15 amino acids. Trimming cost V 3 bases and J 0 bases; bases outside gene matches: 7. CDR3 amino acids: CSASPQGAISYEQYF. Here the CDR3 DNA reads TGCAGTGCTAGTCCCCAGGGGGCTATCTCCTACGAGCAGTACTTC.

The V call is TRBV7-9, the J call TRBJ1-2; possible D gene TRBD1, 5 bases. Per germline, CDR1 SEHNR and CDR2 FQNEAQ (reference sequence). Deletions cut 4 bases from V and 4 bases from J, with 19 bases between. The CDR3 has 16 amino acids. CDR3: CASSSKGTGGSYGYTF. The CDR3 nucleotides read TGTGCCAGCAGCTCTAAGGGGACGGGGGGATCCTATGGCTACACCTTC.

J is TRBJ2-7 and V is TRBV5-1; 12 bases map to TRBD1. J gave up 5 bases and V 0 bases, and 3 bases lay outside the gene matches. This CDR3 comprises 15 residues. CDR1 is SGHRS, CDR2 YFSETQ, per germline. The CDR3 here is CASSLAGTGGNEQYF. The CDR3 DNA reads TGCGCCAGCAGCTTGGCAGGGACAGGGGGCAACGAGCAGTACTTC.

The chain is built from TRBV28 and TRBJ2-5; perhaps TRBD1 as D (5 bases). Trimming took 1 base from V and 5 from J, leaving 20 bases between them. The CDR3 is 17 residues long. Germline CDR1 and CDR2: MDHEN and SYDVKM. The CDR3 nucleotides read TGTGCCAGCAGTTTATATAGGCAGGGTCAAAAAAAGGAGACCCAGTACTTC. This gives the protein CASSLYRQGQKKETQYF.

The chain is built from TRBV19 and TRBJ2-1; D is possibly TRBD2 (6 bases). Trimming took off 3 bases at V and 6 bases at J, with 9 bases between the two ends. The CDR3 loop spans 13 amino acids. CDR1 and CDR2 (germline): LNHDA, SQIVND (reference sequence). CDR3 sequence reads: CASSILEGNEQFF. CDR3 coding DNA: TGTGCCAGTAGTATTCTGGAGGGCAATGAGCAGTTCTTC.

The chain joins TRBV5-1 to TRBJ2-7, with 9 positions matching TRBD1. CDR1 and CDR2 (germline): SGHRS, YFSETQ. There are 14 residues in the CDR3. V lost 0 bases to trimming and J lost 5 bases; unmatched junction nucleotides: 3. The chain's CDR3 is CASSLGDRAHEQYF. The CDR3 DNA follows: TGCGCCAGCAGCTTGGGGGACAGGGCCCACGAGCAGTACTTC. The full variable domain, its missing parts supplied by reference TRBV5-1 and TRBJ2-7, is KAGVTQTPRYLIKTRGQQVTLSCSPISGHRSVSWYQQTPGQGLQFLFEYFSETQRNKGNFPGRFSGRQFSNSRSEMNVSTLELGDSALYLCASSLGDRAHEQYFGPGTRLTVT.

The J gene is TRBJ2-1, the V gene TRBV20-1; unclear D gene. This CDR3 contains 14 residues. Looked up from germline, CDR1 is DFQATT and CDR2 is SNEGSKA (reference sequence). Trimming pared 3 bases from V and 1 base from J, leaving 10 bases between. The CDR3 is CSASRRGSYNEQFF. CDR3 DNA sequence: TGCAGTGCTAGTAGGCGCGGTTCCTACAATGAGCAGTTCTTC.

This clone was seen a handful of times. This chain uses TRBV19 with TRBJ1-4, with D unresolved. Germline CDR1 LNHDA, CDR2 SQIVND (reference sequence). The V and J ends lost 7 bases and 0 bases respectively, with 9 bases between them. CDR3 length equals 14 residues. CDR3 DNA: TGTGCCAGTACTCAAACTGCAACTAATGAAAAACTGTTTTTT. Protein product: CASTQTATNEKLFF.